Sequencing of this T cell receptor beta chain was carried out in a study of beta chain features in type 1 diabetes. Study as a whole: There was similarity between patients and healthy donors in age, gender and cell yields. Study results and limitations: An over-representation of cells with high TCR expression could result from cDNA sequencing. Shorter TCRB CDR3s, moderately but significantly so, were found in Type 1 diabetes patients in all four CD4+ subsets.

The CDR3 totals 15 residues. Germline loops: CDR1 SGHRS, CDR2 YFSETQ. V lost 0 bases and J 5 bases, leaving 13 bases between the germline ends. This clone has only a few counts. Its specificity is unknown. Sequencing targeted expressed TCRB transcripts, as all isolated RNA had been reverse transcribed. The data were produced by immunoSEQ multiplex PCR, yet TCRdb's version contains in-frame clones alone and is incomplete. The data contain almost 350,000 clones, roughly 8% of them singletons. CD45RO/CCR7/CD25/CD127/CD95/CD27 separated CD4+ naive, central memory, regulatory and stem cell-like memory cells by sorting.

The V and J genes are TRBV5-1 and TRBJ2-3; D is perhaps TRBD1 (5 bases). Specimen: central memory CD4+ T cells from blood. The source of this sequence is a woman aged 18 to 35 in good health. The CDR3 spells CASSLVAGLLDTQYF. In DNA, the CDR3 is TGCGCCAGCAGCTTGGTAGCAGGGTTGTTAGATACGCAGTATTTT.